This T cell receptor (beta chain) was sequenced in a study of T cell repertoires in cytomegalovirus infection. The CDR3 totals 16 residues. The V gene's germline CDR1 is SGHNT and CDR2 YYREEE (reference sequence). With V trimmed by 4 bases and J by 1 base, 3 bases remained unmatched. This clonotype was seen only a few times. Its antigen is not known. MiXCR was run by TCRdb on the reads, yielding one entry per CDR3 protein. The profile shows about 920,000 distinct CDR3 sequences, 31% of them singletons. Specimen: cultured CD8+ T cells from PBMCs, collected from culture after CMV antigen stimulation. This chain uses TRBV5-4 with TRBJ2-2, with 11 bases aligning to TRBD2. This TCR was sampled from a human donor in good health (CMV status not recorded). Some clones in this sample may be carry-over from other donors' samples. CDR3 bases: TGTGCCAGCAGCGGAACTAGCGGGAGGAACACCGGGGAGCTGTTTTTT. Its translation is CASSGTSGRNTGELFF.